The 12 T cell receptor beta chains listed next were all sequenced from one sample in a study of molecular identifiers for immune sequencing clone quantification. TCRdb used MiXCR to reprocess the PCR reads, holding one entry per CDR3 protein. The sample records approximately 680,000 distinct CDR3 sequences, less than 30% being singletons. Sequencing was done on a sample of naive CD8+ T cells from blood, with Jurkat cell RNA spiked in. Subset given: FACS-sorted CD8+CD4-CCR7+CD45RA+ naive T cells. All receptors derive from a human donor in good health. Some libraries in this study had Jurkat cell RNA spiked in.

V usage is TRBV27 and J usage is TRBJ2-7, with 7 bases matching TRBD2. Germline-derived CDR1 and CDR2 are MNHEY and SMNVEV (reference sequence). Unmatched junction bases numbered 13, after V lost 4 bases and J lost 7 bases. The CDR3 loop spans 15 amino acids. The chain's CDR3 is CASSSPSGNTAEQYF. CDR3 nucleotide sequence: TGTGCCAGCAGTTCCCCTAGCGGAAATACGGCTGAGCAGTACTTC.

This clonotype was observed at least ten times. V is TRBV7-3 and J is TRBJ2-1, with TRBD1 matching over 7 bases. The trim removed 5 bases at V and 5 bases at J, leaving 6 bases unmatched. The CDR3 consists of 14 residues. Germline V gives CDR1 SGHTA, CDR2 FQGTGA. The CDR3 region has the DNA TGTGCCAGCAGCCAGAACCAGGGGGACAATGAGCAGTTCTTC. It codes for CASSQNQGDNEQFF. The whole variable domain, filled in from reference TRBV7-3 and TRBJ2-1, reads GAGVSQTPSNKVTEKGKYVELRCDPISGHTALYWYRQSLGQGPEFLIYFQGTGAADDSGLPNDRFFAVRPEGSVSTLKIQRTERGDSAVYLCASSQNQGDNEQFFGPGTRLTVL.

The rearrangement links TRBV6-5 to TRBJ1-2; D call uncertain. The CDR3 sequence is 15 residues long. V was cut by 0 bases and J by 7 bases, with 15 bases left in between. CDR1 MNHEY and CDR2 SVGAGI come from the germline V gene. The DNA for the CDR3 is TGTGCCAGCAGTTACTCTAATCGGGCATCCTGTGGCTACACCTTC. Translation: CASSYSNRASCGYTF.

This clonotype was picked up many times. J is TRBJ2-6 and V is TRBV27; a possible D gene is TRBD1 (5 bases). The length of the CDR3 is 16 residues. Germline V CDR1 and CDR2: MNHEY, SMNVEV (reference sequence). V was pared by 5 bases and J by 0 bases, with 11 bases between. The CDR3 DNA follows: TGTGCCAGCAGTCCCGTGACAGTCTCTGGGGCCAACGTCCTGACTTTC. This encodes CASSPVTVSGANVLTF.

CDR3 loop: CASSVSGQGSYEQYF. Written as DNA, the CDR3 is TGTGCCAGCAGCGTGAGTGGACAGGGCTCCTACGAGCAGTACTTC. V and J are TRBV9 and TRBJ2-7; 8 positions match TRBD1. The CDR3 contains 15 residues. J lost 0 bases, V lost 2 bases, and 4 bases had no gene match. Germline-derived CDR1 and CDR2 are SGDLS and YYNGEE.

Worth noting for this clonotype: A much larger clone differs by one base, so this may be a read error. The V call is TRBV7-2, the J call TRBJ2-3, with D uncertain. This CDR3 region has 15 residues. Germline V CDR1 and CDR2: SGHTA, FQGNSA. The CDR3 nucleotides are TGTGCCAGCAGCTTAGCTTCGGGCACCGGAGATACGCAGGATTTT. This codes for CASSLASGTGDTQDF.

CDR3 protein: CASTGSGSEAFF. CDR3 nucleotide sequence: TGTGCCAGCACCGGAAGCGGGAGCGAAGCTTTCTTT. The chain combines TRBV7-9 with TRBJ1-1; no firm D call. The CDR3 runs to 12 residues. V was clipped by 7 bases and J by 8 bases, with 14 bases between them. Germline V lookup: CDR1 SEHNR, CDR2 FQNEAQ (reference sequence).

This clonotype was seen a single time. A much larger clone sits a single nucleotide away, making a read error possible. The chain couples TRBV4-1 to TRBJ2-7, with unresolved D. Germline CDR1 and CDR2: MGHRA and YSYEKL. Trimming shortened V by 1 base and J by 2 bases, and 9 bases separated the two germline ends. The CDR3 has 14 amino acids. In DNA, the CDR3 is TGCGCCAGCAGCCAAGCGGCACAGCCCTACGAGCAGTACTTC. This codes for CASSQAAQPYEQYF.

In this sample, this clonotype turned up a few times. The rearrangement links TRBV15 to TRBJ2-3; TRBD1 is a possible D gene (6 bases). Trimming pared 5 bases from V and 3 bases from J, leaving 12 bases between. The germline CDR1 and CDR2 sequences are LNHNV and YYDKDF (reference sequence). The CDR3 loop spans 14 amino acids. The DNA for the CDR3 is TGTGCCACCAGCGAAGACAGGCGGACAGATACGCAGTATTTT. It is translated as CATSEDRRTDTQYF.

Details on this clonotype: One end of the junction varies from germline; a read error may be responsible. The genes are TRBV20-1 and TRBJ2-7; tentatively, D is TRBD2 (6 bases). This CDR3 contains 12 residues. Germline CDR1 reads DFQATT; CDR2 reads SNEGSKA (reference sequence). CDR3 nucleotide sequence: TGCACTGCTAGCGCCGTTTCCTACGAGCAGTACTTC. This gives the protein CTASAVSYEQYF.

This clonotype occurred a few times. The rearrangement links TRBV5-5 to TRBJ2-6; 12 bases map to TRBD2. Looked up from germline, CDR1 is SGHKS and CDR2 is YYEKEE (reference sequence). CDR3 size: 19 residues. The trim removed 4 bases at V and 0 bases at J, leaving 8 bases unmatched. The CDR3 DNA sequence: TGTGCCAGCAGCCCCAGACTAGCGGGGGCGATCTCTGGGGCCAACGTCCTGACTTTC. It specifies CASSPRLAGAISGANVLTF.

The chain uses TRBV13 and TRBJ2-5; 7 nucleotides match TRBD2. The germline V gene has CDR1 PRHDT and CDR2 FYEKMQ (reference sequence). V shed 4 bases and J 5 bases; nucleotides not matched to a gene: 13. The CDR3 extends over 16 amino acids. CDR3 protein: CASSSPGGGPEETQYF. CDR3 nucleotide sequence: TGTGCCAGCAGCTCACCGGGGGGAGGGCCTGAGGAGACCCAGTACTTC.